The rows below give T cell receptor beta chains drawn from one sample of a study of T cell changes during pregnancy in multiple sclerosis. Libraries were prepared by immunoSEQ multiplex PCR; TCRdb keeps only in-frame clonotypes and omits some of them. This repertoire shows 15,000 to 25,000 clones, about nine tenths found once; its top ten account for roughly 5%. Material: CD8+ T cells from peripheral blood mononuclear cells, obtained in the third trimester of pregnancy. The receptors were sampled from a female donor in good health, enrolled as a control in a pregnancy study. CDR3s include the opening cysteine and the closing phenylalanine or tryptophan. The D gene is left open where the match is weak. The size entry is marked missing in some rows and otherwise reads once, few, many or a size class.

d_gene,j_gene,v_gene,abundance,CDR3nt,CDR3aa
TRBD1,TRBJ2-1,TRBV29-1,NA,TGCAGCGTTGCGGGGACAGGGGCGACTTACAATGAGCAGTTCTTC,CSVAGTGATYNEQFF
NA,TRBJ1-6,TRBV27,NA,TGTGCCAGCAGAGCGGGGATTGAAGGGGCACCCCTCCACTTT,CASRAGIEGAPLHF
NA,TRBJ1-2,TRBV7-9,NA,TGTGCCAGCAGCTTAGGGGCCGTTGAATATGGCTACACCTTC,CASSLGAVEYGYTF
TRBD2,TRBJ2-5,TRBV11-2,NA,TGTGCCAGCAGCTTAGGGCACACTAGCGGGCAAGAGACCCAGTACTTC,CASSLGHTSGQETQYF
TRBD2,TRBJ2-1,TRBV5-5,NA,TGTGCCAGCAGCTGGACGACCGGGGGGGCCATTCCTGAGCAGTTCTTC,CASSWTTGGAIPEQFF
NA,TRBJ2-1,TRBV5-1,NA,TGCGCCAGCAAGGGGGGGAGCGAGCAGTTCTTC,CASKGGSEQFF
TRBD1,TRBJ2-3,TRBV6-4,NA,TGTGCCAGCAGTGAAAGGGGGCAGGGGACAGATACGCAGTATTTT,CASSERGQGTDTQYF
NA,TRBJ1-5,TRBV2,NA,TGTGCCAGCAGTTCTCAGGAAATCAGCAATCAGCCCCAGCATTTT,CASSSQEISNQPQHF
TRBD2,TRBJ2-1,TRBV9,NA,TGTGCCAGCAGCCCCCGTGGTAGCGGGGCGTCCAATGAGCAGTTCTTC,CASSPRGSGASNEQFF
NA,TRBJ2-7,TRBV4-3,NA,TGCGCCAGCAGCCAAGAACACGGGATCCCGAACGAGCAGTACTTC,CASSQEHGIPNEQYF
TRBD2,TRBJ2-1,TRBV11-3,NA,TGTGCCAGCAGCCCCCGTGAGGCGGGGGAATACAATGAGCAGTTCTTC,CASSPREAGEYNEQFF
NA,TRBJ2-7,TRBV15,NA,TGTGCCACCAGCAGACCCCGGGGTCAGCCCCGCTCCTACGAGCAGTACTTC,CATSRPRGQPRSYEQYF
TRBD1,TRBJ2-7,TRBV13,NA,TGTGCCAGCAGCTCCCGGACAGGGATCTTACACGAGAAGTACTTC,CASSSRTGILHEKYF
NA,TRBJ1-5,TRBV15,NA,TGTGCCACCGCGGCAGCAAATCAGCCCCAGCATTTT,CATAAANQPQHF
NA,TRBJ2-7,TRBV9,NA,TGTGCCAGCAGCGTAGCCGGTCTCGGCGAGCAGTACTTC,CASSVAGLGEQYF
NA,TRBJ1-5,TRBV9,few,TGTGCCAGCTCACGAGGATCGGGAAGTCAGCCCCAGCATTTT,CASSRGSGSQPQHF
NA,TRBJ1-2,TRBV23-1,NA,TGCGCCAGAGGCCCGACAGAATACTATGGCTACACCTTC,CARGPTEYYGYTF
NA,TRBJ1-4,TRBV9,NA,TGTGCCAGCAGCGTAGGGGCAGCTCTTAATGAGAAACTGTTTTTT,CASSVGAALNEKLFF
NA,TRBJ2-7,TRBV7-9,NA,TGTGCCAGCAGCCCACCGACAGATTCGACCTCCTACGAGCAGTACTTC,CASSPPTDSTSYEQYF
NA,TRBJ2-3,TRBV5-1,NA,TGCGCCAGCAGCGTAACAGATACGCAGTATTTT,CASSVTDTQYF
NA,TRBJ1-1,TRBV4-3,NA,TGCGCCAGCAGCCAAGAGGGGCCGAACACTGAAGCTTTCTTT,CASSQEGPNTEAFF
NA,TRBJ2-2,TRBV11-1,NA,TGTGCCAGCAGTAATACCCCCTCGGGTGGCGGGGAGCTGTTTTTT,CASSNTPSGGGELFF
TRBD2,TRBJ2-1,TRBV4-2,NA,TGTGCCAGCAGCCAAGCTAGCGGGGGCCGCAATGAGCAGTTCTTC,CASSQASGGRNEQFF
TRBD2,TRBJ2-7,TRBV7-3,NA,TGTGCCAGCAGCTCTAGCGGGGGAGATCGTGACGAGCAGTACTTC,CASSSSGGDRDEQYF
TRBD1,TRBJ1-6,TRBV11-2,NA,TGTGCAACCGGGACAGCGAATTCACCCCTCCACTTT,CATGTANSPLHF
NA,TRBJ1-2,TRBV5-1,NA,TGCGCCAGCAGCTTGGCCGGAGGCGCTGGCTATGGCTACACCTTC,CASSLAGGAGYGYTF
NA,TRBJ1-3,TRBV11-2,NA,TGTGCCAGCAGCTTAGACATGGGGCTATCAGGAAACACCATATATTTT,CASSLDMGLSGNTIYF
TRBD2,TRBJ2-5,TRBV25-1,NA,TGTGCCAGCAGTGAAAGACTAGCGGGGACACAAGAGACCCAGTACTTC,CASSERLAGTQETQYF
TRBD1,TRBJ2-7,TRBV13,NA,TGTGCCAGCAGCGCCATGGGACAGGGCCGCGGCTCCTACGAGCAGTACTTC,CASSAMGQGRGSYEQYF
TRBD1,TRBJ2-1,TRBV4-3,NA,TGCGCCAGCAGCCAAGATCTAGGGGGCCTGGTTTACAATGAGCAGTTCTTC,CASSQDLGGLVYNEQFF
NA,TRBJ2-2,TRBV6-5,few,TGTGCCAGCAGTATGGAGGGGCGGGGCGGGGAGCTGTTTTTT,CASSMEGRGGELFF
NA,TRBJ2-7,TRBV2,NA,TGTGCCAGCAGTGGAGCGGGCCGGGACACCCTCTACGAGCAGTACTTC,CASSGAGRDTLYEQYF
TRBD1,TRBJ2-2,TRBV9,NA,TGTGCCAGCAGCAACAACCGGGACAGGGGGAACACCGGGGAGCTGTTTTTT,CASSNNRDRGNTGELFF
TRBD1,TRBJ2-3,TRBV11-2,once,TGTGCCAGCAGCCCACGACAGGGGGCAGATACGCAGTATTTT,CASSPRQGADTQYF
TRBD1,TRBJ2-2,TRBV19,NA,TGTGCCAGTAGTATAGATACGGAGACAGGGGGAGTCGGGGAGCTGTTTTTT,CASSIDTETGGVGELFF
NA,TRBJ1-1,TRBV6-5,NA,TGTGCCAGCAGTTATTCAGTCAGGGGCACTGAAGCTTTCTTT,CASSYSVRGTEAFF
NA,TRBJ2-1,TRBV19,NA,TGTGCCAGTAGTATAGGATACAGGGCGGGTGAGCAGTTCTTC,CASSIGYRAGEQFF
TRBD2,TRBJ2-1,TRBV7-6,NA,TGTGCCAGCAGCTCCCAGACTAGCGGGGGGCGGAATGAGCAGTTCTTC,CASSSQTSGGRNEQFF
NA,TRBJ1-4,TRBV5-4,few,TGTGCCAGCAGCTTGTTGGAGGATGAAAAACTGTTTTTT,CASSLLEDEKLFF
TRBD1,TRBJ1-1,TRBV9,NA,TGTGCCAGCAGCCCACAGACGGGGACAGACAAAGGTGTAGCTTTCTTT,CASSPQTGTDKGVAFF
NA,TRBJ2-1,TRBV28,NA,TGTGCCAGCACCCCGGACATTTCCTACAATGAGCAGTTCTTC,CASTPDISYNEQFF
NA,TRBJ1-3,TRBV5-1,NA,TGCGCCAGCAGCCCGAGCTTAAAGATCTCTGGAAACACCATATATTTT,CASSPSLKISGNTIYF
NA,TRBJ2-5,TRBV2,NA,TGTGCCAGCAGTGAAGCGCACTGGGAGACCCAGTACTTC,CASSEAHWETQYF
NA,TRBJ1-1,TRBV7-9,NA,TGTGTCGGGGTCAGGGGTGTAAATTGGAACACTGAAGCTTTCTTT,CVGVRGVNWNTEAFF
NA,TRBJ2-7,TRBV27,NA,TGTGCCAGTCAAGGGGGGGTCGAGCAGTACTTC,CASQGGVEQYF
NA,TRBJ1-1,TRBV5-1,NA,TGCGCCAGCAGCGACAGTTACACTGAAGCTTTCTTT,CASSDSYTEAFF
TRBD2,TRBJ2-3,TRBV27,once,TGTGCCAGCAGTCTGCGACCGGGGGGGCAAGATACGCAGTATTTT,CASSLRPGGQDTQYF
NA,TRBJ1-2,TRBV18,NA,TGTGCCAGCTCACCTCCAGGGGTTAGTGGCTATGGCTACACCTTC,CASSPPGVSGYGYTF
TRBD1,TRBJ2-1,TRBV6-5,NA,TGTGCCAGCAGGGTGGGACAGTACAATGAGCAGTTCTTC,CASRVGQYNEQFF
TRBD1,TRBJ2-7,TRBV7-9,once,TGTGCCAGCAGCTATCATAGAGGGGGCGCTTTATCCGAGCAGTACTTC,CASSYHRGGALSEQYF
TRBD2,TRBJ2-3,TRBV10-2,NA,TGCGCCACTAACGGACTAGCGGGGGGGGCTAGCACAGATACGCAGTATTTT,CATNGLAGGASTDTQYF
NA,TRBJ2-3,TRBV9,NA,TGTGCCAGCAGCGTAGCGGGTAACACAGATACGCAGTATTTT,CASSVAGNTDTQYF
NA,TRBJ1-5,TRBV28,NA,TGTGCCAGCAGTTTCGGGCAGCCCCAGCATTTT,CASSFGQPQHF